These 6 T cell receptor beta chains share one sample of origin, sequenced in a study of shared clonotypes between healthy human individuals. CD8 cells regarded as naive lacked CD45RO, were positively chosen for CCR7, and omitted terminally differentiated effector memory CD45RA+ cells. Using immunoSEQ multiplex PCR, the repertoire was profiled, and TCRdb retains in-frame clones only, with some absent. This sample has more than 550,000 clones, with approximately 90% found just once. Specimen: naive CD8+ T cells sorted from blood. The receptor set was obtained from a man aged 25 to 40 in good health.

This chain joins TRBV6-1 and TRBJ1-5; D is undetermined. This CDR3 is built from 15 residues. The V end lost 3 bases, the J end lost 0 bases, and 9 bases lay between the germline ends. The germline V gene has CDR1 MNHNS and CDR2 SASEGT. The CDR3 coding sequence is TGTGCCAGCAGTGATTCGGGGATTAGCAATCAGCCCCAGCATTTT. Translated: CASSDSGISNQPQHF.

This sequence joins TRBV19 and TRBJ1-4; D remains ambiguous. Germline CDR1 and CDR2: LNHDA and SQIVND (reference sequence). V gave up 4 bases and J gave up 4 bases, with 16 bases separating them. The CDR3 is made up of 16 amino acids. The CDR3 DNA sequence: TGTGCCAGTAGTAAGGACGCCCACGGACTTAATGAAAAACTGTTTTTT. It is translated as CASSKDAHGLNEKLFF.

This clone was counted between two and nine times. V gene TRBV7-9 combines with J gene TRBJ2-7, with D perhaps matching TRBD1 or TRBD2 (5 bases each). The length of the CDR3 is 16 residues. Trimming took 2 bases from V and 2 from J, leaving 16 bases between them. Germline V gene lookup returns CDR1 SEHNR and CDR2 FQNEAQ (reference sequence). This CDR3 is CASSLPLWDRTYEQYF. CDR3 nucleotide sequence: TGTGCCAGCAGCTTACCCCTGTGGGACCGGACCTACGAGCAGTACTTC.

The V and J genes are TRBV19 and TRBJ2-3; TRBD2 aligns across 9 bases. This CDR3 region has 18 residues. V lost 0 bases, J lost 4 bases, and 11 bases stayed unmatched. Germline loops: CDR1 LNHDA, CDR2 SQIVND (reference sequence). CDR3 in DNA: TGTGCCAGTAGTATAGATTCGGGGTTAGCGGGAGTAGCAGATACGCAGTATTTT. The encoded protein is CASSIDSGLAGVADTQYF.

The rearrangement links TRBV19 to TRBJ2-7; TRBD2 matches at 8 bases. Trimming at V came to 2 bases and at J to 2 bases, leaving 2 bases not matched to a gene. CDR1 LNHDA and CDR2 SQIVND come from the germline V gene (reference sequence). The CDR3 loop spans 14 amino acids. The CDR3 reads CASSIREGPYEQYF. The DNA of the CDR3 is TGTGCCAGTAGTATACGGGAGGGCCCCTACGAGCAGTACTTC.

CDR3 sequence (DNA): TGTGCCAGCAGCATTCGACCGGATACGCAGTATTTT. Translation gives CASSIRPDTQYF. V usage is TRBV7-2 and J usage is TRBJ2-3; D uncertain. The CDR3 is 12 amino acids. V was pared by 5 bases and J by 6 bases, with 9 bases between. Germline V gene sequence: CDR1 SGHTA, CDR2 FQGNSA.